This TCR beta chain was retrieved from a study of beta chain features in type 1 diabetes. About the research overall: Sorted cells from all samples, numbering some 99,000,000, were examined. Overall study results and limits: Moderate but significant shortening of TCRB CDR3s was recorded in all four CD4+ subsets from Type 1 diabetes patients.

Sequenced material consisted of expressed TCRB transcripts (all of the isolated RNA was reverse transcribed). Deep immunoSEQ sequencing covered naive, central memory and regulatory T cell samples. TCRdb's copy holds only in-frame clones and misses some; the assay was immunoSEQ multiplex PCR. The sample holds 200,000 to 250,000 clones, 11% to 15% seen once. Via CD45RO/CCR7/CD25/CD127/CD95/CD27, cells of the CD4+ naive, central memory, regulatory and stem cell-like memory subsets were sorted. The CDR3 covers 13 residues. Germline assignment: CDR1 SGHNT and CDR2 YYREEE (reference sequence). V was cut by 7 bases and J by 0 bases, with 10 bases left in between. A note on this clone: The antigen is not known.

The chain is built from TRBV5-4 and TRBJ1-2, with D perhaps TRBD1 (6 bases). The sequencing sample was made of naive CD4+ T cells from blood. The receptor was derived from a man aged 25-45 years with type 1 diabetes. The chain's CDR3 is CASGTGTNYGYTF. CDR3 sequence (DNA): TGTGCCAGCGGTACAGGGACTAACTATGGCTACACCTTC.